This TCR beta chain originates from a study of shared clonotypes between healthy human individuals. Study overall: A donor's plate count was three for CD4 naive and three for CD4 memory; CD8 naive had two and CD8 memory one.

Assay runs were performed at deep level. The assay was immunoSEQ multiplex PCR, and TCRdb's table has in-frame clones only and misses some. There are around 1 million clones in the sample; 70% to 85% occur only once, and around 1.5% lies in the top ten. General study findings and limits: Only blood samples were collected, and tissue repertoires likely differ. In four donors, approximately 5% of naive CD4 clonotypes appeared in common.

Points on this clone: Antigen: not known.

The ends lost 5 bases at V and 3 bases at J; junction bases unmatched: 2. The CDR3 extends over 14 amino acids. The V gene's germline CDR1 is SEHNR and CDR2 FQNEAQ (reference sequence). The genes are TRBV7-9 and TRBJ1-2; 11 nucleotides match TRBD1. This clonotype was obtained from a man aged 18 to 35 in good health. The sample comprised memory CD4+ T cells sorted from blood. Documented subset: CD45RA-negative fraction. The CDR3 region has the DNA TGTGCCAGCAGCGGGGGACAGGGGGACTATGGCTACACCTTC. The encoded protein is CASSGGQGDYGYTF.